This paragraph reports one TCR beta chain. Its antigen is undetermined. DNA at around 190 ng, about 30,000 T cell genomes, went into sorted-subset replicate PCRs. Sequencing used immunoSEQ multiplex PCR; TCRdb keeps in-frame clones, though not all of them. The sample carries about 1.1 million clones, approximately 80% recorded once. This sample stems from a study of shared clonotypes between healthy human individuals. In the study overall: The study used three CD4 naive, three CD4 memory, two CD8 naive and one CD8 memory plate per donor.

The study, taken as a whole, reports: Tissues were not sampled, only blood, and their repertoires likely differ. Several donors had 4% to 5% of their naive CD4 clonotypes in common.

CDR1 and CDR2 from the germline V gene are SQVTM and ANQGSEA. V gave up 1 base and J gave up 0 bases; unmatched junction bases: 2. The CDR3 contains 16 residues. This sequence originates from a man younger than 35 in good health. Some clones in this sample may be carry-over from other donors' samples. The specimen was memory CD4+ T cells from PBMCs. Subset noted: CD45RA-negative fraction. This chain joins TRBV29-1 and TRBJ2-1; TRBD2 matches at 11 bases. CDR3 residues: CSVEGGLADSYNEQFF. In nucleotides, the CDR3 is TGCAGCGTTGAAGGGGGACTAGCGGACTCCTACAATGAGCAGTTCTTC.